These 16 T cell receptor beta chains share one sample of origin, sequenced in a study of blood T cell repertoires in COVID-19. Generated by immunoSEQ multiplex PCR, the TCRdb table keeps only in-frame clones and is missing some. The sample yields 200,000 to 250,000 clones, 70% to 90% seen once. Sequencing was carried out using PBMCs or T cells enriched from blood (not recorded which). The receptor source for this set is a woman aged 45-65 years with acute COVID-19.

The chain employs TRBV28 and TRBJ2-1; D perhaps matches TRBD1 (5 bases). Germline V gene sequence: CDR1 MDHEN, CDR2 SYDVKM. Trimming took off 10 bases at V and 6 bases at J, with 22 bases between the two ends. The CDR3 is 15 amino acids. CDR3 coding DNA: TGTGCCACCGACCCGACAGCCTCCACTCCCAATGAGCAGTTCTTC. The encoded protein is CATDPTASTPNEQFF. The full variable domain, in which reference TRBV28 and TRBJ2-1 provide the parts outside the CDR3, is DVKVTQSSRYLVKRTGEKVFLECVQDMDHENMFWYRQDPGLGLRLIYFSYDVKMKEKGDIPEGYSVSREKKERFSLILESASTNQTSMYLCATDPTASTPNEQFFGPGTRLTVL.

This clone was found a few times. In DNA form, the CDR3 reads TGTGCCAGTAGTATAGGAGACAGAAGATACGAGCAGTACTTC. Amino acid sequence: CASSIGDRRYEQYF. V usage is TRBV19 and J usage is TRBJ2-7, with D possibly being TRBD1 (5 bases). This CDR3 comprises 14 residues. Looked up from germline, CDR1 is LNHDA and CDR2 is SQIVND (reference sequence). The V gene lost 1 base and the J gene lost 4 bases, with 11 bases spanning the gap.

The chain is built from TRBV5-4 and TRBJ2-5; TRBD2 agrees at 9 bases. The CDR3 is 17 residues long. Germline V CDR1 and CDR2: SGHNT, YYREEE (reference sequence). With 3 bases clipped from V and 1 base from J, the junction kept 10 bases outside the gene matches. The CDR3 sequence: CASSWWGKTSGQETQYF. In DNA, the CDR3 is TGTGCCAGCAGCTGGTGGGGGAAGACTAGCGGCCAAGAGACCCAGTACTTC.

This clone was detected once. This sequence joins TRBV27 and TRBJ1-1; 7 positions match TRBD1. This CDR3 comprises 14 residues. Per the germline V gene, CDR1 is MNHEY and CDR2 is SMNVEV (reference sequence). Unmatched junction bases numbered 6, after V lost 7 bases and J lost 1 base. The DNA for the CDR3 is TGTGCCAGCACCCCAGGGGGAGGGAACACTGAAGCTTTCTTT. This gives the protein CASTPGGGNTEAFF.

This clone was counted a single time. V usage is TRBV18 and J usage is TRBJ2-7; TRBD1 matches at 10 bases. The CDR3 has 15 residues. CDR1 KGHSH and CDR2 LQKENI come from the germline V gene. Losses at the gene ends were 5 bases for V and 5 bases for J; bases not matched to a gene: 9. CDR3: CASSSLGQGGNEQYF. CDR3 nucleotides: TGTGCCAGCTCATCCCTTGGACAGGGGGGCAACGAGCAGTACTTC.

The chain links TRBV7-2 to TRBJ2-1, with D perhaps matching TRBD2 (6 bases). The V end lost 4 bases, the J end lost 4 bases, and 17 bases lay between the germline ends. Germline-derived CDR1 and CDR2 are SGHTA and FQGNSA. This CDR3 spans 16 amino acids. DNA for the CDR3: TGTGCCAGCAGCTCCCCCCTGGCGGGAATATACAATGAGCAGTTCTTC. It yields the protein CASSSPLAGIYNEQFF. Combining the CDR3 with reference TRBV7-2 and TRBJ2-1 gives the whole variable domain GAGVSQSPSNKVTEKGKDVELRCDPISGHTALYWYRQSLGQGLEFLIYFQGNSAPDKSGLPSDRFSAERTGGSVSTLTIQRTQQEDSAVYLCASSSPLAGIYNEQFFGPGTRLTVL.

A single count supports this clone. The genes are TRBV28 and TRBJ2-2; TRBD2 aligns across 7 bases. The length of the CDR3 is 16 residues. Germline V gene lookup returns CDR1 MDHEN and CDR2 SYDVKM. Unmatched junction bases numbered 8, after V lost 4 bases and J lost 3 bases. The CDR3 DNA sequence: TGTGCCAGCAGTTCAAGCGGGACCCCGGACACCGGGGAGCTGTTTTTT. Residues: CASSSSGTPDTGELFF. Full variable domain (remainder filled in from reference TRBV28 and TRBJ2-2): DVKVTQSSRYLVKRTGEKVFLECVQDMDHENMFWYRQDPGLGLRLIYFSYDVKMKEKGDIPEGYSVSREKKERFSLILESASTNQTSMYLCASSSSGTPDTGELFFGEGSRLTVL.

This clone was observed a handful of times. This CDR3 reads CASSLWTGQGNYGYTF. Written as DNA, the CDR3 is TGTGCCAGCAGCTTATGGACCGGACAGGGGAACTATGGCTACACCTTC. The chain carries TRBV7-8 and TRBJ1-2; 9 positions match TRBD1. This CDR3 is built from 16 residues. CDR1 is SGHVS and CDR2 is FQNEAQ in the germline V gene. V dropped 2 bases and J dropped 2; count of bases not matched to a gene: 6.

This clone showed up just a few times. The genes are TRBV3-1 (or the pseudogene TRBV3-2) and TRBJ2-3, with 10 bases matching TRBD2. Trimming took 4 bases from V and 0 from J; bases not matched to a gene: 7. Germline V gives CDR1 LGHDT, CDR2 YNNKEL (reference sequence). The CDR3 has 17 amino acids. The CDR3 DNA follows: TGTGCCAGCAGCCGACATGGACTAGCGGTGAGCACAGATACGCAGTATTTT. It specifies CASSRHGLAVSTDTQYF.

The V and J genes are TRBV25-1 and TRBJ1-1; maybe TRBD1 (5 bases). The length of the CDR3 is 15 residues. Deletions cut 10 bases from V and 7 bases from J, with 25 bases between. CDR1 is MGHDK, CDR2 SYGVNS, per germline. The CDR3 DNA is TGTGCCACCGATCCCTTACAGGTCTCGATTGGTGAAGCTTTCTTT. Its translation is CATDPLQVSIGEAFF.

V gene TRBV20-1 combines with J gene TRBJ1-2, with 7 positions matching TRBD1. The CDR3 runs 16 residues. CDR1 is DFQATT, CDR2 SNEGSKA, per germline (reference sequence). J was trimmed by 5 bases and V by 3 bases; bases with no gene match: 15. CDR3 sequence: CSASRLGDRSIYGYTF. CDR3 sequence (DNA): TGCAGTGCTAGTCGCCTGGGGGACAGATCCATTTATGGCTACACCTTC.

The V gene is TRBV7-9, the J gene TRBJ2-3; D unclear. Germline CDR1 is SEHNR and CDR2 is FQNEAQ (reference sequence). The CDR3 contains 16 residues. V lost 3 bases and J 0 bases, leaving 13 bases between the germline ends. The CDR3 coding sequence is TGTGCCAGCAGCTTTCTCGGCGGCACTAGCACAGATACGCAGTATTTT. This sequence encodes CASSFLGGTSTDTQYF.

This chain joins TRBV7-2 and TRBJ2-2, with 10 bases fitting TRBD2. CDR1 SGHTA and CDR2 FQGNSA come from the germline V gene. The CDR3 covers 17 residues. Trimming removed 5 bases from V and 1 base from J; junction bases left unmatched: 7. The DNA of the CDR3 is TGTGCCAGCAGCCCCCGGGCTAGCGGGGGGAACACCGGGGAGCTGTTTTTT. The encoded protein is CASSPRASGGNTGELFF.

V usage is TRBV13 and J usage is TRBJ2-7; a weak D match, TRBD1 (5 bases). This CDR3 contains 16 residues. The ends were cut back, 0 bases at V and 0 bases at J, with 12 bases in the middle. CDR1 and CDR2 (germline): PRHDT, FYEKMQ (reference sequence). As DNA, the CDR3 is TGTGCCAGCAGCTTAGGAGGGGTCGGTAGCTCCTACGAGCAGTACTTC. Residues: CASSLGGVGSSYEQYF.

The genes are TRBV9 and TRBJ2-7, with a weak D call TRBD1 (6 bases). The V and J ends lost 0 bases and 0 bases respectively, with 7 bases between them. The CDR3 covers 14 residues. Germline assignment: CDR1 SGDLS and CDR2 YYNGEE. In DNA, the CDR3 is TGTGCCAGCAGCGTAGCACAGGGCTCCTACGAGCAGTACTTC. It yields the protein CASSVAQGSYEQYF.

The chain links TRBV24-1 to TRBJ2-1; 9 nucleotides agree with TRBD1. With 0 bases clipped from V and 5 bases from J, the junction kept 4 bases outside the gene matches. Germline V gene sequence: CDR1 KGHDR, CDR2 SFDVKD. This CDR3 region has 16 residues. The DNA of the CDR3 is TGTGCCACCAGTGATTTGTTAGGACAGGGGAACAATGAGCAGTTCTTC. Encoded protein: CATSDLLGQGNNEQFF.